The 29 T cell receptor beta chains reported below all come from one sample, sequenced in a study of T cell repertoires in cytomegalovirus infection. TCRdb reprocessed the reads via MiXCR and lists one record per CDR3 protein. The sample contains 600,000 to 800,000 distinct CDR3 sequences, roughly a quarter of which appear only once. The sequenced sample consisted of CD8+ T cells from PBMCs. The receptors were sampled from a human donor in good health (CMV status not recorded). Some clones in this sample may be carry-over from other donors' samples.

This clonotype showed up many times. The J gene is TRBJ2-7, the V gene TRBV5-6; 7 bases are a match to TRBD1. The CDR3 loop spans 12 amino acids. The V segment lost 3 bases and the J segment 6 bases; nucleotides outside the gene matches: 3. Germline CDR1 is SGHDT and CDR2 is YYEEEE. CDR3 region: CASSSHRGEQYV. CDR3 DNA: TGTGCCAGCAGCTCCCACAGGGGCGAGCAGTACGTC.

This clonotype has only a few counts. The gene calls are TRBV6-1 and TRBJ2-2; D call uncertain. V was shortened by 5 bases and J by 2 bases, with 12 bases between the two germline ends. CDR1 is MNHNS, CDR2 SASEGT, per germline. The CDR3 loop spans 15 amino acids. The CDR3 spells CASSTPAPNTGELFF. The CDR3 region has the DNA TGTGCCAGCAGTACCCCCGCGCCTAACACCGGGGAGCTGTTTTTT.

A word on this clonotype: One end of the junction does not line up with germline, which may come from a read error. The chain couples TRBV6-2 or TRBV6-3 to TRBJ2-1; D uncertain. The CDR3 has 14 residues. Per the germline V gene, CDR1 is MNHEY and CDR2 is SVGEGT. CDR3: CASSYLSSNNEQFF. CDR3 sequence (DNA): TGTGCCAGCAGTTACTTAAGCTCCAACAATGAGCAGTTCTTC.

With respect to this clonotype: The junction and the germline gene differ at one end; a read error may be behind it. The CDR3, as DNA: TGTGCCAGCAGCCCGACAGGTGCGGGGGAGCTGATTTTT. Encoded protein: CASSPTGAGELIF. The chain carries TRBV12-3 or TRBV12-4 and TRBJ2-2; possible D gene TRBD2, 7 bases. CDR3 size: 13 residues.

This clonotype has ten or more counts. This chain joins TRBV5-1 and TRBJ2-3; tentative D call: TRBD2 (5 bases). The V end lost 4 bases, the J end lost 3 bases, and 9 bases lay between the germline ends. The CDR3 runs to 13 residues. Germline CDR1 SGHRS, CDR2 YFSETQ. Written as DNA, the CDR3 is TGCGCCAGCAGCAAAGTAGCGACAGATACGCAGTATTTT. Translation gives CASSKVATDTQYF.

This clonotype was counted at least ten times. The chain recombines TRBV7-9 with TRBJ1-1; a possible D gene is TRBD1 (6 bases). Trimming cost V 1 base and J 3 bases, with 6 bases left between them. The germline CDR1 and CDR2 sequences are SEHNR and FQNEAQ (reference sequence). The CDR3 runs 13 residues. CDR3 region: CASSLDRDTEAFF. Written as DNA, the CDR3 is TGTGCCAGCAGCTTAGACAGGGACACTGAAGCTTTCTTT.

CDR3 sequence (DNA): TGTGCCAGCAGCACGGGCCCGCTCAATGGCTACACCTTC. Protein sequence: CASSTGPLNGYTF. The V gene is TRBV6-5, the J gene TRBJ1-2; the D is unclear. Germline lookup yields CDR1 MNHEY and CDR2 SVGAGI. The CDR3 runs 13 residues. Trimming left V 6 bases short and J 6 bases short, with 14 bases between.

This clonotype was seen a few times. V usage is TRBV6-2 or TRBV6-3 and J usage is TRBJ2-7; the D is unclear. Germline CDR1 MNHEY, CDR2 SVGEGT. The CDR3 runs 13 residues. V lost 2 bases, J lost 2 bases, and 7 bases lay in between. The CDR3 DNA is TGTGCCAGCAGTTACAATCTGGCCTACGAGCAGTACGTC. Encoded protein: CASSYNLAYEQYV.

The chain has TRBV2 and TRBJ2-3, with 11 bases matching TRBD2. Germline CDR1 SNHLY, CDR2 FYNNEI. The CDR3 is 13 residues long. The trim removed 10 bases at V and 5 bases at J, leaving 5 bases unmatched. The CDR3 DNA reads TGTGCCATCCTAGCGGGGGGCAGAGATACGCAGTATTTT. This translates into CAILAGGRDTQYF.

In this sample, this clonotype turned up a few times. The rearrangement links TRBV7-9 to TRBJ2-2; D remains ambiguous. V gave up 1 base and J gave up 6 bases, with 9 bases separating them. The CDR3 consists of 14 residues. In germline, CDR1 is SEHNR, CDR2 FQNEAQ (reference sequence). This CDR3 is CASSLVDLSGELFF. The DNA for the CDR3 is TGTGCCAGCAGCTTAGTCGACCTTTCCGGGGAGCTGTTTTTT.

The CDR3 DNA reads TGTGCCAGCAGCTACACCGGGACCGCGGACTTGAATGAGCAGTTCTTC. This sequence encodes CASSYTGTADLNEQFF. The chain is built from TRBV7-9 and TRBJ2-1, with D perhaps matching TRBD1 or TRBD2 (5 bases each). V lost 4 bases and J lost 7, with 20 bases in between. Germline V gene lookup returns CDR1 SEHNR and CDR2 FQNEAQ (reference sequence). The CDR3 is made up of 16 amino acids.

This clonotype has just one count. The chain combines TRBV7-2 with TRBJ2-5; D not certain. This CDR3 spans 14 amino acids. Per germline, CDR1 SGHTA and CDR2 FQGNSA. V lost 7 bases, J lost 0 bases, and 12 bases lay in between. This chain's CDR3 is CASTRRRYQETQYF. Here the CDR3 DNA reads TGTGCCAGCACCAGGCGCCGTTACCAAGAGACCCAGTACTTC.

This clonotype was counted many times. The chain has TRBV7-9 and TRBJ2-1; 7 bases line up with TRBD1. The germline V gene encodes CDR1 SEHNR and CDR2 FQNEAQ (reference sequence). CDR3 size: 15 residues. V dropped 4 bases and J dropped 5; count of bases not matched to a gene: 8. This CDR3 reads CASSSSSGQDNEQFF. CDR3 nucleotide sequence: TGTGCCAGCAGCTCATCCTCCGGACAGGACAATGAGCAGTTCTTC.

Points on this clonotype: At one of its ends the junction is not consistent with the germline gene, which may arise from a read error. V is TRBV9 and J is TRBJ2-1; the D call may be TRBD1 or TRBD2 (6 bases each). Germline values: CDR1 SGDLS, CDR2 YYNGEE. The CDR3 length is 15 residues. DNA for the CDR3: TGCGCCAGCAGCGTAGAGGGGGGCCGCTACAATGAGCAGTTCTTC. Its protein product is CASSVEGGRYNEQFF.

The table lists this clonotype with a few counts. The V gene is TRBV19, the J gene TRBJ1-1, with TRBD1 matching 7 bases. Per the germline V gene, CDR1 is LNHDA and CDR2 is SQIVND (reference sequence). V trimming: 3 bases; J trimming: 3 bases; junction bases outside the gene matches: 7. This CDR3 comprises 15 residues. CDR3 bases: TGTGCCAGTAGTATTTTCGCAGGGGGGGACACTGAAGCTTTCTTT. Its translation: CASSIFAGGDTEAFF.

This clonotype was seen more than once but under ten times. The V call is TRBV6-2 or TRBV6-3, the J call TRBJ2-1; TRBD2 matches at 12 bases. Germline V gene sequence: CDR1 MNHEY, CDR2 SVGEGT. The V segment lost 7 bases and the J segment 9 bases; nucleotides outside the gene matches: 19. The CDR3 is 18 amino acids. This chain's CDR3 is CASTLRVRLAGGQVEQFF. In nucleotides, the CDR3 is TGTGCCAGCACCCTCCGGGTTAGGCTAGCGGGGGGGCAGGTTGAGCAGTTCTTC.

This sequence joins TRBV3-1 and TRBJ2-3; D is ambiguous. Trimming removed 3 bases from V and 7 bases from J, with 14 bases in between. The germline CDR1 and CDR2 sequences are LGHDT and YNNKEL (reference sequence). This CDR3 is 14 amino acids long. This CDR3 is CASSHPGSGNTQYF. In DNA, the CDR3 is TGTGCCAGCAGCCACCCCGGAAGTGGGAATACGCAGTATTTT.

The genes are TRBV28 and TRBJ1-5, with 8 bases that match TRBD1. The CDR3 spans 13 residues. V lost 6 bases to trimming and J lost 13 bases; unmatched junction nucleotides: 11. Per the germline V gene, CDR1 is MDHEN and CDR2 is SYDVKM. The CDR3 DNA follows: TGTGCCAGCAGCATTCAACCGACAGGGGCACAGCATTTT. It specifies CASSIQPTGAQHF.

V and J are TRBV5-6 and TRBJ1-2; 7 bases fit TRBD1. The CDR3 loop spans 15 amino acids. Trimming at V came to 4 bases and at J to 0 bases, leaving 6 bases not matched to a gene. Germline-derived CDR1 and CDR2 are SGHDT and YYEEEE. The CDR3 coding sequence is TGTGCCAGCAGCGACGGGACAGCCACTAACTATGGCTACACCTTC. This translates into CASSDGTATNYGYTF.

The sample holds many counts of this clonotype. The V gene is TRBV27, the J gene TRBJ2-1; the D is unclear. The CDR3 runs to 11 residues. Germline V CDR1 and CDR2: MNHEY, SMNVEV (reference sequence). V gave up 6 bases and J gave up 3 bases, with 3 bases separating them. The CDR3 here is CASRGYNEQFF. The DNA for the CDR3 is TGTGCCAGCAGGGGCTACAATGAGCAGTTCTTC.

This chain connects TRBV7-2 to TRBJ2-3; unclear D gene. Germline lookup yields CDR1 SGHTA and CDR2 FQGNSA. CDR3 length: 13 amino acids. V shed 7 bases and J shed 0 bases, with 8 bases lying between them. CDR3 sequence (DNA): TGTGCCAGCATCCTCGAGAGCACAGATACGCAGTATTTT. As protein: CASILESTDTQYF.

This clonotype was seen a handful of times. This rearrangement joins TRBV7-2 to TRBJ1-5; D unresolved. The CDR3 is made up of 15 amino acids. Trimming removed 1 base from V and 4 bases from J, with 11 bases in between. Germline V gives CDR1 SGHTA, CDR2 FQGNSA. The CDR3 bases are TGTGCCAGCAGCTTAGACGGCACGAGGAATCAGCCCCAGCATTTT. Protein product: CASSLDGTRNQPQHF.

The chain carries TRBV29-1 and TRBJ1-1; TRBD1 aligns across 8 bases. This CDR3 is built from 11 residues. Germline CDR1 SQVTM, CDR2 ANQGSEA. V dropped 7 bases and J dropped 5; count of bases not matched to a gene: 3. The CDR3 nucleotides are TGCAGCGCCAGGGGGCCGACTGAAGCTTTCTTT. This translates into CSARGPTEAFF. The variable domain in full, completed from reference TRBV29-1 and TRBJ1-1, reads SAVISQKPSRDICQRGTSLTIQCQVDSQVTMMFWYRQQPGQSLTLIATANQGSEATYESGFVIDKFPISRPNLTFSTLTVSNMSPEDSSIYLCSARGPTEAFFGQGTRLTVV.

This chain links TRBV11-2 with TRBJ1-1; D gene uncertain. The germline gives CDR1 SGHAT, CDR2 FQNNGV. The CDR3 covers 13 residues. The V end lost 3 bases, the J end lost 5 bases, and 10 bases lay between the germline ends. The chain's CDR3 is CASSFRERTEAFF. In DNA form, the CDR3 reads TGTGCCAGCAGCTTCCGGGAAAGAACTGAAGCTTTCTTT.

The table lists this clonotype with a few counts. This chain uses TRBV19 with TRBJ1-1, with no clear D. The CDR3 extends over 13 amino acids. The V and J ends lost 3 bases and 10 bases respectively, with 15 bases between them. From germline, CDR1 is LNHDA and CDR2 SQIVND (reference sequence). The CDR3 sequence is CASSIGPLSGAFF. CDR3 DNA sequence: TGTGCCAGTAGTATTGGGCCCCTGAGTGGAGCTTTCTTT. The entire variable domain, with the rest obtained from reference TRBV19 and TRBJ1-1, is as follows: DGGITQSPKYLFRKEGQNVTLSCEQNLNHDAMYWYRQDPGQGLRLIYYSQIVNDFQKGDIAEGYSVSREKKESFPLTVTSAQKNPTAFYLCASSIGPLSGAFFGQGTRLTVV.

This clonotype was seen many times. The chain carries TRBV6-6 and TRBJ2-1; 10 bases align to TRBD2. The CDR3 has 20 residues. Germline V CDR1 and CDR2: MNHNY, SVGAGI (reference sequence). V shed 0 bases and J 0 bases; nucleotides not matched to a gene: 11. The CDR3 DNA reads TGTGCCAGCAGTTACTCCCGCCGGCTAGCGGGGGATGGCTCCTACAATGAGCAGTTCTTC. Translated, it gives CASSYSRRLAGDGSYNEQFF.

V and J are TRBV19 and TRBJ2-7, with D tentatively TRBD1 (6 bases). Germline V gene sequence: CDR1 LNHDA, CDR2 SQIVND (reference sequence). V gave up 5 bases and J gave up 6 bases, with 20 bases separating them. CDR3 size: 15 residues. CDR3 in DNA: TGTGCCAGTAGTGTATCAGGGGACCCCCTGGGCGAGCAGTACTTC. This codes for CASSVSGDPLGEQYF.

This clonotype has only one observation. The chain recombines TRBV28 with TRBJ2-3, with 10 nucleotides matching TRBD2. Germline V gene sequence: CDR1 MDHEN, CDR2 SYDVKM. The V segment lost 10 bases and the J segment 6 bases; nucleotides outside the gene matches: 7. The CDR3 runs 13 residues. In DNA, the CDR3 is TGTGCCAACAGACTACTAGCGGGGGATACGCAGTATTTT. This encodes CANRLLAGDTQYF.

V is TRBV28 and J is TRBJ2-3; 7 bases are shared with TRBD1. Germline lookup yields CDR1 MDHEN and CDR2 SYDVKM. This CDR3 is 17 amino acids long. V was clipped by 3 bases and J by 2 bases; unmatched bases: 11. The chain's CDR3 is CASSLIDRVRVTDTQYF. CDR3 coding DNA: TGTGCCAGCAGTTTGATAGACAGGGTGCGGGTCACAGATACGCAGTATTTT.